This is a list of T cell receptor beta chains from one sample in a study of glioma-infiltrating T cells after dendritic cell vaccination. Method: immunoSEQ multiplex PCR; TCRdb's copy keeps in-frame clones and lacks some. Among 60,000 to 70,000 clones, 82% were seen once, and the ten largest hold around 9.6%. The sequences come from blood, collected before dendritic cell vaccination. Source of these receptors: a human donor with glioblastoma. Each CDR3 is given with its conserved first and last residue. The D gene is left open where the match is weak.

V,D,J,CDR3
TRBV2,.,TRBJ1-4,CASTRTAGTNEKLFF
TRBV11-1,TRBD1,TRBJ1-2,CASSPGQGRYGYTF
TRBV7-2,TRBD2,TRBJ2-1,CASSPPVGEAGGNEQFF
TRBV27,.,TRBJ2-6,CASSSRDTNNSGANVLTF
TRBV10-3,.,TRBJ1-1,CAIRGRLLNTEAFF
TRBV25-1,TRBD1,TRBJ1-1,CASSSDRGDTEAFF
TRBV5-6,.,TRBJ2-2,CASSFPRGTGELFF
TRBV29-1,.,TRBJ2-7,CSVVRGTYEQYF
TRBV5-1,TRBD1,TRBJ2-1,CASSIAGTGGDEQFF
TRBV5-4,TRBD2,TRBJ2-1,CASNSLAGGAGEQFF
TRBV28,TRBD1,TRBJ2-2,CASIGQGRTGELLF
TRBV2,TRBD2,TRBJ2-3,CASSERASGEATQYF
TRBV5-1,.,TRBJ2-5,CASSLSAGRETQYF
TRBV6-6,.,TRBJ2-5,CASSYGAVQETQYF
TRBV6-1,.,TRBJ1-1,CASSELVGGTEAFF
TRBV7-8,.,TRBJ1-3,CASSSIQGSGNTIYF
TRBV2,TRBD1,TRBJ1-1,CASVGTGGAEAFF
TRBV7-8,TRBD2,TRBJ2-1,CASSPGTSRDYNEQFF
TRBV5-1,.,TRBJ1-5,CASSFTGGGNQPQHF
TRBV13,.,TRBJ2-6,CASSQGHSGANVLTF
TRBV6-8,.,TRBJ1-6,CASSISYNSPLHF
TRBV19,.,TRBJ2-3,CASRRGGTDTQYF
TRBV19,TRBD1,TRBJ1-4,CASSITGQRNEKLFF
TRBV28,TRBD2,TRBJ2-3,CASSFISGERTDTQYF
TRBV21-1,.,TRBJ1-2,CASSWFRYRKTYGYTF
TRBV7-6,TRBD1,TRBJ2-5,CASSSRPGGANQETQYF
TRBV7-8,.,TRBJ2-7,CASSLGGREQYF
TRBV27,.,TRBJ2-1,CASSRIAGRSYNEQFF
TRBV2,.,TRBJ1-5,CASSEMGQPQPQHF
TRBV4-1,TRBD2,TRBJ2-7,CASSQVGTSGDHEQYF
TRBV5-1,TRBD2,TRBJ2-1,CASRIAGSTYNEQFF
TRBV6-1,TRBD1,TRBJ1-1,CASSEAGGQGKNTEAFF
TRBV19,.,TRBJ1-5,CASSISRANQPQHF
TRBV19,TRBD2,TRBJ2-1,CASSILAGGREQFF
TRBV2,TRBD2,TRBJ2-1,CASSGSGLAGRQFF
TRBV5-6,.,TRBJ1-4,CASSLAPGGGRKLFF
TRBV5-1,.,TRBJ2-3,CASSLTGAGSGTDTQYF
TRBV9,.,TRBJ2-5,CASSRRGLYQETQYF
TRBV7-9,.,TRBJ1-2,CASSSSDSSRWGYTF
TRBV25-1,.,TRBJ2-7,CASSDSGYEQYF
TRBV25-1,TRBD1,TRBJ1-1,CASMRQGRTTEAFF
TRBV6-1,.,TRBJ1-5,CASSEAAGYQPQHF
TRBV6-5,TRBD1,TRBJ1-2,CASSYSRDRNYGYTF
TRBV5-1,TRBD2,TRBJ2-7,CASSFGLAGADEQYF
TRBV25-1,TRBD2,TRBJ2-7,CASSEGGGGIYEQYF
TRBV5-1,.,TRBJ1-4,CASSLGAGNRDEKLFF
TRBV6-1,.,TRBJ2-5,CASFSPRQHQETQYF
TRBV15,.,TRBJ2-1,CATSRDNSFEQFF